This T cell receptor (beta chain) is drawn from a study of T cells in Graves' hyperthyroidism and ophthalmopathy (dated by TCRdb to between 2019 and 2020). Regarding the study in general: Peripheral blood samples were taken at initial diagnosis, before any treatment was given. To identify distinguishing TCR V-J signatures, a discovery cohort of about 100 patients was used, comprising some 43 with Graves' ophthalmopathy and around 57 with stable Graves' hyperthyroidism. An independent validation cohort of 18 to 20 hyperthyroidism patients and 17 patients who later progressed to ophthalmopathy tested prospective prediction of ophthalmopathy. The 75 to 100 discovery patients were divided at random into training and test sets in a 7:3 ratio. In addition, the study compared T-cell repertoires in thyroid tissue and in blood from about six Graves' hyperthyroidism patients. Once sampling was done, hyperthyroidism patients were given methimazole at a starting dose of 30 mg daily, whereas ophthalmopathy patients were given high-dose intravenous methylprednisolone. TCR Vbeta CDR3 sequencing of 135 peripheral blood samples (under 45 ophthalmopathy, over 70 hyperthyroidism and roughly 17 progressor patients) is reported in the paper.

The TCR beta CDR3 regions were amplified from RNA transcripts. A first-round RT-PCR of the TCR CDR3 used the HTBI primer set with the Qiagen OneStep RT-PCR kit. Libraries were constructed in a second round of multiplex PCR, after which size selection and purification were carried out. The libraries were sequenced on an Illumina HiSeq2000 using paired-end 100 bp reads. The original methods were these. Raw data were processed with SOAPnuke, discarding reads with adapters, uncalled bases, mean Phred below 15, or no exact constant-primer or identifier match. COPE v1.2.5 was used to merge high-quality paired reads, and clonotypes were defined as unique nucleotide sequences. MiTCR v1.1 was used to align the clonotypes against IMGT TRBV, TRBD and TRBJ reference segments. The analysis included only V-J combinations with a frequency above 0.0001, which together covered 99% to 99.2% of the repertoires. The TCS score was defined as the ratio of F50 (clonal expansion) to E x V (chaos), calculated using BLOSUM62-based TCRdist between CDR3 peptides within each V-J. Welch's t-statistics and random forest reduced 514 V-J features to under 15, which were used in a naive Bayes classifier (R e1071). The public reads were reanalyzed by TCRdb: fastp trimming at Q25, MiXCR alignment, in-frame beta chains only. CDR3 protein duplicates are merged, each entry listing the most common genes and DNA. TCRdb, rather than the study authors, made the V and J calls. The sample table lists 500,000 to 550,000 distinct CDR3 sequences, less than 20% of them with a count of one. Approximately 48% of the sample belongs to the ten largest clones.

The paper as a whole reports these results and caveats: Sample size was not statistically predetermined, and investigators were not blinded to group allocation. A 13 V-J signature model separated ophthalmopathy from stable hyperthyroidism, with 87.88% sensitivity and roughly 81% specificity in cross-validation and 80%/75% in testing. In validation, progression to ophthalmopathy was predicted by the model with nearly 71% sensitivity and 72% to 85% specificity, a median of approximately 7.1 months before onset. Most expanded thyroid clonotypes (frequency above 0.001) were also found in blood, which suggests that blood repertoires may mirror thyroid immune responses.

About this clonotype: The target of this receptor is not known. One base away there is no much larger clone; base qualities are not given.

Ophthalmopathy patients had moderately to severely active disease, with a Clinical Activity Score of 3 or more, a NOSPECS grade of 4 or more, and a disease duration of less than 3 months. Any patient with an uncontrolled infection, another autoimmune disease, pregnancy or lactation was excluded. Clinical symptoms, serum thyroxine and TRAb, thyroid ultrasound, and orbital computed tomography formed the basis for the diagnoses. PBMCs were isolated from about 10 ml of fresh peripheral blood by Ficoll-Paque density gradient centrifugation. Trizol reagent was used to extract total RNA, and RNA quality was then checked on an Agilent 2100 Bioanalyzer. The CDR3 covers 15 residues, taking in both the cysteine and the phenylalanine. Only CDR3 DNA is held: 45 bases, read in frame from base 1. Via the germline V gene, CDR1 is LGHNA and CDR2 YSLEER. V and J are truncated by 1 base and 4 bases respectively, leaving an intervening sequence of 11 bases.

The sample taken for sequencing was blood. This TCR came from a man aged 40-50 years with Graves' ophthalmopathy. The rearrangement combines TRBV4-3 with TRBJ1-3; no confident D gene assignment can be made. The DNA is as follows: TGCGCCAGCAGCCAAGGGACCCTCAGGGGAAACACCATATATTTT. Its amino acids are CASSQGTLRGNTIYF.